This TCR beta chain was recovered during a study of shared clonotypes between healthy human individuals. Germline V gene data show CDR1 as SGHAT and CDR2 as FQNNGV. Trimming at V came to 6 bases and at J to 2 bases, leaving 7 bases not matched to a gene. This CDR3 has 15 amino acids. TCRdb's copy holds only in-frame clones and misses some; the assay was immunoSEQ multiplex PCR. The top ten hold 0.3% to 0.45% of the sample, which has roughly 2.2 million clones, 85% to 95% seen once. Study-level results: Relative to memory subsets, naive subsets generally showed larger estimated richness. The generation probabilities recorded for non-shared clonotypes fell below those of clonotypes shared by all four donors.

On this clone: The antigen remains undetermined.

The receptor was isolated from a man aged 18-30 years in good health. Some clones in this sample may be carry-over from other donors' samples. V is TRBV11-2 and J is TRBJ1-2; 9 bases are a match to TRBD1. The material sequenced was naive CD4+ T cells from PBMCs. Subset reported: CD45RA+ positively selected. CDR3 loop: CASRMGQGGNYGYTF. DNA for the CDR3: TGTGCCAGCAGAATGGGACAGGGAGGAAACTATGGCTACACCTTC.